Listed below are T cell receptor beta chains from one sample, sequenced in a study of T-cell memory formation after mild COVID-19. TCRdb re-called the 5' RACE reads with MiXCR, one entry per CDR3 protein. The sample lists about 340,000 distinct CDR3 sequences; 13% were seen once. The sequenced material came from PBMCs or a T cell subset sorted from them (not recorded which). Receptor source: a man aged 18 to 29 who had mild COVID-19 (a few samples of this study predate the infection). Cell type and time point are not known. The CDR3 runs from the conserved cysteine through the conserved F or W. D genes are given only for firm matches. Rows may omit the clone size; those that give it use once, few, many or a size class.

>.|.|TRBJ2-5|TRBV7-8
TGTGCCAGCAGCTTAGCCAGCGGCCACTCAAAGCAAGAGACCCAGTACTTC
CASSLASGHSKQETQYF
>TRBD2|.|TRBJ2-1|TRBV4-1
TGCGCCAGCAGCCAAGAAGTGACTAGCGGGATCTACAATGAGCAGTTCTTC
CASSQEVTSGIYNEQFF
>.|.|TRBJ2-2|TRBV5-1
TGCGCCAGCAGCTTGGCAGAAGCCGGGGAGCTGTTTTTT
CASSLAEAGELFF
>.|few|TRBJ2-5|TRBV6-6
TGTGCCAGCAGAAAGGATATCCAAGAGACCCAGTACTTC
CASRKDIQETQYF
>.|.|TRBJ2-4|TRBV12-3/TRBV12-4
TGTGCCAGCAGTTTAGGGCAGTCCAAAAACATTCAGTACTTC
CASSLGQSKNIQYF
>.|.|TRBJ2-5|TRBV4-3
TGCGCCAGCAGCCAAGATTCGGGACGTCAGTACTTC
CASSQDSGRQYF
>.|few|TRBJ1-2|TRBV4-1
TGCGCCAGCAGCCAAGAGAGCAGAGGGAAGCAGGGCTACACCTTC
CASSQESRGKQGYTF
>.|few|TRBJ1-2|TRBV11-2
TGTGCCAGCAGTGGGGACAATAACTATGGCTACACCTTC
CASSGDNNYGYTF
>.|few|TRBJ1-3|TRBV5-4
TGTGCCAGCAGCTTCAGGGACTCTGGAAACACCATATATTTT
CASSFRDSGNTIYF
>.|.|TRBJ2-7|TRBV12-3/TRBV12-4
TGTGCCAGCAGTTGGACGGGTCCGGGGGAGCAGTACTTC
CASSWTGPGEQYF
>.|many|TRBJ2-7|TRBV7-6
TGTGCCAGCAGCTTAGAGGACTCCTACGAGCAGTACTTC
CASSLEDSYEQYF
>.|few|TRBJ1-1|TRBV4-3
TGCGCCAGCAGCCAAGATCCGCGGGGGAAGGGTGACACTGAAGCTTTCTTT
CASSQDPRGKGDTEAFF
>.|.|TRBJ1-6|TRBV10-3
TGTGCCATCCAGCCTTCCTCCTATAATTCACCCCTCCACTTT
CAIQPSSYNSPLHF
>TRBD1|.|TRBJ2-2|TRBV5-1
TGCGCCAGCAGCTTGGCGACAGGGAGAACCGGGGAGCTGATTTTT
CASSLATGRTGELIF
>.|few|TRBJ2-7|TRBV12-3/TRBV12-4
TGTGCCAGCAGTTTCCAGGGAGTAACCTACGAGCAGTACTTC
CASSFQGVTYEQYF
>.|many|TRBJ1-1|TRBV12-3/TRBV12-4
TGTGCCAGCAGTTTATCCCTGAACACTGAAGCTTTCTTT
CASSLSLNTEAFF
>TRBD1|.|TRBJ2-3|TRBV5-1
TGCGCCAGCAGCTGGGGACAGACAGATACGCAGTATTTT
CASSWGQTDTQYF
>.|few|TRBJ2-1|TRBV3-1
TGTGCCAGCAGCCAAGGGGCGGGCCTTTACAATGAGCAGTTCTTC
CASSQGAGLYNEQFF
>.|few|TRBJ1-2|TRBV9
TGTGCCAGCAGCGTAGCTCCCTGGTGGGCCTTCTATGGCTACACCTTC
CASSVAPWWAFYGYTF
>.|.|TRBJ2-1|TRBV20-1
TGCAGTGCTAGACAGGTCTACAATGAGCAGTTCTTC
CSARQVYNEQFF
>TRBD2|few|TRBJ2-4|TRBV7-9
TGTGCCAGCAGCTTAAGCGGGGGGGCCGTGGACATTCAGTACTTC
CASSLSGGAVDIQYF
>.|.|TRBJ1-1|TRBV4-1
TGCGCCAGCAGCCAACTCCGGGACCTTATGAACACTGAAGCTTTCTTT
CASSQLRDLMNTEAFF
>.|many|TRBJ2-1|TRBV7-9
TGTGCCAGCAGCTTAGAGCCCTCGTACAATGAGCAGTTCTTC
CASSLEPSYNEQFF
>.|.|TRBJ1-6|TRBV13
TGTGCCAGCAGCCCGGGAGGGGCAGGGAATTCACCCCTCCACTTT
CASSPGGAGNSPLHF